This T cell receptor (beta chain) came from a study of T cells in Graves' hyperthyroidism and ophthalmopathy. Points from the study as a whole: Most clonotypes that expanded in the thyroid above 0.001 also showed up in blood. It was a median about 6 months before onset that the model predicted ophthalmopathy.

V lost 1 base, J lost 4 bases, and 20 bases lay in between. The CDR3 length is 19 residues. Germline V gene lookup returns CDR1 PRHDT and CDR2 FYEKMQ (reference sequence). As regards this clonotype: The antigen is unknown.

Patients affected by ophthalmopathy presented a Clinical Activity Score of at least 3, a NOSPECS grade of at least 4, and disease duration below 3 months. TCR beta CDR3 sequences were amplified from RNA transcripts. The HTBI primer set drove a first-round RT-PCR of the TCR CDR3. Using its own MiXCR run on the multiplex PCR reads, TCRdb lists one record per CDR3 protein. This table holds 450,000 to 650,000 distinct CDR3 sequences, 15% to 20% found once. The sequence derives from a woman aged 18-29 years with Graves' ophthalmopathy. Sequencing input: blood. The chain joins TRBV13 to TRBJ1-6; D is perhaps TRBD1 (6 bases). This chain's CDR3 is CASSLVTGSAPIYNSPLHF. In DNA form, the CDR3 reads TGTGCCAGCAGCTTAGTTACAGGGTCGGCTCCTATTTATAATTCACCCCTCCACTTT.